This T cell receptor (beta chain) derives from a study of T cells in Graves' hyperthyroidism and ophthalmopathy. This clonotype has at least ten counts. Its antigen remains unknown. Amplified TCR beta CDR3 regions derived from RNA transcripts. First-round RT-PCR targeting the TCR CDR3 was performed with the HTBI primer set. One entry per CDR3 protein, called by TCRdb with MiXCR from the multiplex PCR reads. The sample includes a few hundred thousand distinct CDR3 sequences, over 12% of them seen just once. The CDR3 covers 16 residues. Germline CDR1 is KGHSH and CDR2 is LQKENI. V was clipped by 3 bases and J by 2 bases, with 11 bases between them. Thyroid ultrasound, orbital computed tomography, clinical symptoms, and serum thyroxine and TRAb underpinned diagnoses. Findings and limits, study-wide: The model predicted ophthalmopathy a median around six months before onset. By a 13 V-J model, ophthalmopathy was set apart from stable hyperthyroidism. In blood, most of the thyroid clonotypes expanded above 0.001 were also present.

Sequences were obtained from blood. V is TRBV18 and J is TRBJ1-6; D unresolved. The receptor was derived from a woman aged 60-75 years with Graves' ophthalmopathy. This CDR3 is CASSPFEQPYNSPLHF. In nucleotides, the CDR3 is TGTGCCAGCTCACCGTTTGAACAACCCTATAATTCACCCCTCCACTTT.